One T cell receptor beta chain is described in this entry. Its specificity is not known. The length of the CDR3 is 13 residues. Germline assignment: CDR1 KGHDR and CDR2 SFDVKD. With 9 bases clipped from V and 5 bases from J, the junction kept 8 bases outside the gene matches. These data are taken from a study of vaccination and CD4 T cells after COVID-19. Overall study findings and caveats: Clonotypes reactive to SARS-CoV-2 had a median that went up from 21 to 38, but not significantly. Among reactive clones from convalescent patients, a median roughly 90% appeared only post-vaccination.

Treatment meaning: approximately nine-day PBMC culture with coronavirus spike peptide pools or control peptides (ViraFEST assay). ViraFEST relied on peptide pools to expand antigen-specific T cells; the TCRs were sequenced afterward. Researchers used the Oncomine TCR Beta short-read assay to sequence DNA from cultured CD4+ T cells. TCRdb independently ran MiXCR on the PCR reads; one entry per CDR3 protein. The sample lists about 21,000 distinct CDR3 sequences, 40% to 50% occurring once. The sequence derives from a human donor who received a COVID-19 vaccine. Sequenced material: CD4+ T cells from blood, cultured in vitro, taken before SARS-CoV-2 vaccination. The V and J genes are TRBV24-1 and TRBJ1-2; 7 positions agree with TRBD1. CDR3 sequence reads: CATSRGPGYGYTF. CDR3 coding DNA: TGTGCCACCTCGAGGGGGCCGGGATATGGCTACACCTTC.